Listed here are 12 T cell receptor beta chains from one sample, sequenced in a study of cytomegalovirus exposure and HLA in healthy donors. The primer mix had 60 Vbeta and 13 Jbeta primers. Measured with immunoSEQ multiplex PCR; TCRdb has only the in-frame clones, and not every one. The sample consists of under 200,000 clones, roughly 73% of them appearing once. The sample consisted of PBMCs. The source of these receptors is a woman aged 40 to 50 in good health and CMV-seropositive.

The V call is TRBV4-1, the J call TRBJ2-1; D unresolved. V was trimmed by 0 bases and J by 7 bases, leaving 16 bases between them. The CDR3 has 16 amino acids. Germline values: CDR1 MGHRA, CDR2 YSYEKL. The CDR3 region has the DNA TGCGCCAGCAGCCAAGAGTTGAGGCTACACGGGAATGAGCAGTTCTTC. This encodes CASSQELRLHGNEQFF.

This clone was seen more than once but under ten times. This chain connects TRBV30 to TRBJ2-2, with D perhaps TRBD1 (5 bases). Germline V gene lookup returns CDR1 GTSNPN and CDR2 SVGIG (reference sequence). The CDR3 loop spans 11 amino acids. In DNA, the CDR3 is TGTGCGGGGCAGGCCACCGGGGAGCTGTTTTTT. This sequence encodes CAGQATGELFF. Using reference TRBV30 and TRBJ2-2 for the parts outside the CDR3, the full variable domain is SQTIHQWPATLVQPVGSPLSLECTVEGTSNPNLYWYRQAAGRGLQLLFYSVGIGQISSEVPQNLSASRPQDRQFILSSKKLLLSDSGFYLCAGQATGELFFGEGSRLTVL.

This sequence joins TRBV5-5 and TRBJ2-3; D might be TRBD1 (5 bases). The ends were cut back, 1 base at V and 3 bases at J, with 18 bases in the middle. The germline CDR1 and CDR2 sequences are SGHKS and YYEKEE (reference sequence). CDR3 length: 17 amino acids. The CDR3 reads CASSLYVGRDRTDTQYF. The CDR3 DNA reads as TGTGCCAGCAGCTTGTATGTGGGCAGGGATCGGACAGATACGCAGTATTTT.

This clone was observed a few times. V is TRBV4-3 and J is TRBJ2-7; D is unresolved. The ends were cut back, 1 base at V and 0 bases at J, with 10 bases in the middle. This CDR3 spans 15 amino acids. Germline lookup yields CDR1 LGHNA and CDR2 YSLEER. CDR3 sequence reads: CASSQAPLRSYEQYF. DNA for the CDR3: TGCGCCAGCAGCCAAGCCCCTTTGCGCTCCTACGAGCAGTACTTC.

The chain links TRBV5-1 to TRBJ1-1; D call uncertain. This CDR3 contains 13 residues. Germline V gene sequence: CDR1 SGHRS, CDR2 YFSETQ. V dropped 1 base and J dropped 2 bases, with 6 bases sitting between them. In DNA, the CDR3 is TGCGCCAGCAGCTTGAACAGTAACACTGAAGCTTTCTTT. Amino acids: CASSLNSNTEAFF.

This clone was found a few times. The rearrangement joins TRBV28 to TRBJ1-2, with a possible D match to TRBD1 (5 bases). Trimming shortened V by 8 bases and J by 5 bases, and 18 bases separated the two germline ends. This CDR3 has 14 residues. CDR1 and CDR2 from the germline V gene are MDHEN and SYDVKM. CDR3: CASGSLRGPYGYTF. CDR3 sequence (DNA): TGTGCCAGCGGATCTTTGCGGGGACCGTATGGCTACACCTTC.

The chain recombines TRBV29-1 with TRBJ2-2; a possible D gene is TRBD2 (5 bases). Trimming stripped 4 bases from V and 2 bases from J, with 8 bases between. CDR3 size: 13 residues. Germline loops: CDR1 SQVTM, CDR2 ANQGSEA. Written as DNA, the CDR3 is TGCAGCGTTGGTCGGGAAAACACCGGGGAGCTGTTTTTT. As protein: CSVGRENTGELFF.

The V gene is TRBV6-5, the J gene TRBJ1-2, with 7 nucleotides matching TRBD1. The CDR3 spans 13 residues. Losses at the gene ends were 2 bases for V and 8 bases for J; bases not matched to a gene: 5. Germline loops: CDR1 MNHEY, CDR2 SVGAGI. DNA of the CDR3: TGTGCCAGCAGTTACGTGAGGGACAGCGGCTACACCTTC. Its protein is CASSYVRDSGYTF.

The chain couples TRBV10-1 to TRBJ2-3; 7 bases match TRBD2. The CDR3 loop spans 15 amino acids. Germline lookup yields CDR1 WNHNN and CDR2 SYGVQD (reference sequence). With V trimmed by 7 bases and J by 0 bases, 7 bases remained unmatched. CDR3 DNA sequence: TGCGCCAGCACCTCTCTAGCGGATAGCACAGATACGCAGTATTTT. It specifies CASTSLADSTDTQYF.

CDR3 protein: CATSRDTRGGNTIYF. The CDR3 DNA is TGTGCCACCAGCAGAGATACGCGGGGTGGAAACACCATATATTTT. The chain couples TRBV15 to TRBJ1-3; D call uncertain. V was shortened by 0 bases and J by 3 bases, with 9 bases between the two germline ends. The CDR3 loop spans 15 amino acids. In germline, CDR1 is LNHNV, CDR2 YYDKDF (reference sequence).

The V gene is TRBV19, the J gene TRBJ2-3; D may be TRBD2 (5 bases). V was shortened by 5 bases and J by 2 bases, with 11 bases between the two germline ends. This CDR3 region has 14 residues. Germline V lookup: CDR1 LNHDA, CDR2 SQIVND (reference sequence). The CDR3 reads CASSGRGITDTQYF. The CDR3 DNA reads TGTGCCAGTAGTGGCCGGGGTATCACAGATACGCAGTATTTT.

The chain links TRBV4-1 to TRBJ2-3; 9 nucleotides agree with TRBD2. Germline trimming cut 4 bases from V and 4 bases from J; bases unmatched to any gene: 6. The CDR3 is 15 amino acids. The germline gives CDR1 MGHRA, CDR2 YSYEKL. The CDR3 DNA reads TGCGCCAGCAGCCTAGCGGGAGTCACCCCAGATACGCAGTATTTT. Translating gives CASSLAGVTPDTQYF.